These T cell receptor beta chains were read from a single sample in a study of blood T cell repertoires in COVID-19. Method: immunoSEQ multiplex PCR; TCRdb's copy keeps in-frame clones and lacks some. The sample lists approximately 280,000 clones; around 89% were seen once. Input material: peripheral blood. Receptors originate from a man aged 35-49 years with acute or convalescent COVID-19. The CDR3 runs from the conserved cysteine through the conserved F or W. D genes are given only for firm matches. Some rows mark clone size as missing; the rest say once, few, many or name a class of expanded clone.

NA	TRBJ1-2	NA	TRBV27	CASSLMGASGYTF	TGTGCCAGCAGTTTAATGGGGGCGAGCGGCTACACCTTC
NA	TRBJ1-4	NA	TRBV7-8	CASSWGAGAPNEKLFF	TGTGCCAGCAGCTGGGGTGCGGGGGCTCCCAATGAAAAACTGTTTTTT
NA	TRBJ2-3	NA	TRBV10-3	CAIRQGSTDTQYF	TGTGCCATCAGGCAGGGGAGCACAGATACGCAGTATTTT
NA	TRBJ2-1	TRBD2	TRBV9	CASSPDARLAGGRAYNEQFF	TGTGCCAGCAGCCCGGACGCCCGACTAGCGGGGGGGCGGGCTTACAATGAGCAGTTCTTC
NA	TRBJ2-2	NA	TRBV2	CASSRDTGELFF	TGTGCCTCCTCCCGGGACACCGGGGAGCTGTTTTTT
once	TRBJ1-1	NA	TRBV18	CASSPPGAENTEAFF	TGTGCCAGCTCACCACCGGGTGCGGAGAACACTGAAGCTTTCTTT
NA	TRBJ1-5	NA	TRBV21-1	CASSKASQTSNQPQHF	TGTGCCAGCAGCAAAGCTAGCCAGACTAGCAATCAGCCCCAGCATTTT
NA	TRBJ1-4	NA	TRBV30	CAWSVKGVEKLFF	TGTGCCTGGAGTGTAAAAGGGGTTGAAAAACTGTTTTTT
NA	TRBJ2-7	NA	TRBV6-1	CASSEAVIVLSYEQYF	TGTGCCAGCAGTGAAGCGGTGATAGTTCTCTCCTACGAGCAGTACTTC
NA	TRBJ2-7	NA	TRBV5-6	CASSLSRTAGEQYF	TGTGCCAGCAGCTTGTCACGGACAGCCGGAGAGCAGTACTTC
NA	TRBJ1-2	TRBD1	TRBV18	CASSSGQGGYGYTF	TGTGCCAGCTCCTCGGGACAGGGAGGCTATGGCTACACCTTC
NA	TRBJ2-7	TRBD2	TRBV10-1	CASSVAGGPDEQYF	TGCGCCAGCAGTGTAGCGGGGGGGCCGGACGAGCAGTACTTC
NA	TRBJ2-2	TRBD2	TRBV3-1/TRBV3-2	CASSQEGLAVNTGELFF	TGTGCCAGCAGCCAAGAGGGACTAGCGGTGAACACCGGGGAGCTGTTTTTT
NA	TRBJ2-1	TRBD2	TRBV4-2	CASSQNHAGTIWGDEQFF	TGTGCCAGCAGCCAAAACCATGCCGGGACTATCTGGGGCGATGAGCAGTTCTTC
NA	TRBJ2-3	NA	TRBV3-1/TRBV3-2	CASSQVVGSPTDTQYF	TGTGCCAGCAGCCAAGTGGTAGGGAGCCCCACAGATACGCAGTATTTT
once	TRBJ1-5	NA	TRBV21-1	CASSKVNNQPQHF	TGTGCCAGCAGCAAAGTAAACAATCAGCCCCAGCATTTT
NA	TRBJ1-1	NA	TRBV7-2	CASSLVAGTEAFF	TGTGCCAGCAGCTTAGTAGCCGGCACTGAAGCTTTCTTT
NA	TRBJ2-2	NA	TRBV4-2	CASRLNTGPGELFF	TGTGCCAGCAGACTTAATACAGGGCCCGGGGAGCTGTTTTTT
NA	TRBJ2-5	TRBD2	TRBV5-6	CASSPGGRETQYF	TGTGCCAGCAGCCCGGGGGGGCGGGAGACCCAGTACTTC
NA	TRBJ1-2	TRBD1	TRBV7-9	CASSLALGRGSSGYTF	TGTGCCAGCAGCTTAGCGCTTGGCAGGGGGTCGTCTGGCTACACCTTC
once	TRBJ1-5	NA	TRBV30	CAWSKGLNQPQHF	TGTGCCTGGTCTAAGGGACTGAATCAGCCCCAGCATTTT
once	TRBJ1-1	NA	TRBV5-1	CASSFVQGNTEAFF	TGCGCCAGCAGCTTCGTACAGGGGAACACTGAAGCTTTCTTT
NA	TRBJ1-2	TRBD1	TRBV29-1	CSVADRGSFPTYGYTF	TGCAGCGTCGCCGACAGGGGGAGCTTCCCCACGTATGGCTACACCTTC
few	TRBJ2-7	NA	TRBV2	CASSESTGEQYF	TGTGCCAGCAGTGAATCCACAGGGGAGCAGTACTTC
NA	TRBJ1-3	NA	TRBV3-1/TRBV3-2	CASSQVGGSGNTIYF	TGTGCCAGCAGCCAAGTCGGCGGCTCTGGAAACACCATATATTTT
NA	TRBJ2-3	NA	TRBV24-1	CATSDFEQDTQYF	TGTGCCACCAGTGATTTTGAGCAAGATACGCAGTATTTT
NA	TRBJ2-7	NA	TRBV29-1	CSVVGPTGNEQYF	TGCAGCGTAGTGGGCCCAACAGGGAACGAGCAGTACTTC
NA	TRBJ1-1	NA	TRBV30	CAWSVLSSTEAFF	TGTGCCTGGAGTGTACTTAGCTCTACTGAAGCTTTCTTT
NA	TRBJ1-5	NA	TRBV27	CASSLSGTVSSGQPQHF	TGTGCCAGCAGTTTATCGGGAACAGTCTCCTCGGGGCAGCCCCAGCATTTT
NA	TRBJ1-1	NA	TRBV12-3/TRBV12-4	CASSLLGDTEAFF	TGTGCCAGCAGTTTGTTAGGGGACACTGAAGCTTTCTTT
NA	TRBJ1-1	NA	TRBV10-3	CAISARQERAEAFF	TGTGCCATCAGTGCTCGACAGGAGCGCGCTGAAGCTTTCTTT
NA	TRBJ2-1	NA	TRBV10-2	CASSELGAACGEQFF	TGCGCCAGCAGTGAGTTGGGGGCCGCTTGCGGCGAGCAGTTCTTC
few	TRBJ2-7	TRBD1	TRBV5-1	CASSLVGQGTSYEQYF	TGCGCCAGCAGCTTGGTAGGACAGGGGACGTCCTACGAGCAGTACTTC
once	TRBJ2-5	TRBD1	TRBV10-3	CAISTVLTGGGETQYF	TGTGCCATCAGTACCGTGCTGACAGGGGGCGGAGAGACCCAGTACTTC
NA	TRBJ1-2	NA	TRBV30	CAWSVGVSYGYTF	TGTGCCTGGAGTGTCGGGGTTTCCTATGGCTACACCTTC
NA	TRBJ2-1	NA	TRBV27	CASSYPSESGSNEQFF	TGTGCCAGCAGTTACCCCTCGGAAAGCGGTTCCAATGAGCAGTTCTTC
NA	TRBJ1-6	TRBD1	TRBV5-1	CASSRESGQGSSPLHF	TGCGCCAGCAGCAGAGAATCTGGACAGGGGTCTTCACCCCTCCACTTT
NA	TRBJ1-1	NA	TRBV6-5	CASIPRGGATAFF	TGTGCCAGCATTCCCCGAGGGGGGGCCACAGCTTTCTTT
NA	TRBJ2-1	TRBD1	TRBV15	CATSRDLGQTYNEQFF	TGTGCCACCAGCAGAGATCTGGGACAGACATACAATGAGCAGTTCTTC
NA	TRBJ1-3	TRBD1	TRBV5-1	CASSSTGAGNTIYF	TGCGCCAGCAGCTCGACAGGGGCTGGAAACACCATATATTTT
NA	TRBJ2-2	TRBD2	TRBV6-5	CASSFTGGTGELFF	TGTGCCAGCAGCTTTACCGGGGGGACCGGGGAGCTGTTTTTT
NA	TRBJ2-7	NA	TRBV6-5	CATTTGPYEQYF	TGTGCCACCACGACAGGCCCCTACGAGCAGTACTTC
NA	TRBJ2-5	TRBD1	TRBV7-7	CASSLAPGTAQYF	TGTGCCAGCAGCTTAGCACCCGGGACAGCCCAGTACTTC
NA	TRBJ2-1	TRBD2	TRBV5-4	CASSPGLAGASSYNEQFF	TGTGCCAGCAGCCCAGGACTAGCGGGGGCCAGCTCCTACAATGAGCAGTTCTTC
NA	TRBJ2-5	TRBD1	TRBV11-2	CASSRDRQETQYF	TGTGCCAGCAGCCGGGACAGACAAGAGACCCAGTACTTC
NA	TRBJ2-3	TRBD1	TRBV6-5	CASRAGGAGVDTQYF	TGTGCCAGTAGAGCAGGGGGCGCCGGGGTTGATACGCAGTATTTT
NA	TRBJ1-1	NA	TRBV7-2	CASSPRQAMNTEAFF	TGTGCCAGCAGCCCCCGACAGGCCATGAACACTGAAGCTTTCTTT